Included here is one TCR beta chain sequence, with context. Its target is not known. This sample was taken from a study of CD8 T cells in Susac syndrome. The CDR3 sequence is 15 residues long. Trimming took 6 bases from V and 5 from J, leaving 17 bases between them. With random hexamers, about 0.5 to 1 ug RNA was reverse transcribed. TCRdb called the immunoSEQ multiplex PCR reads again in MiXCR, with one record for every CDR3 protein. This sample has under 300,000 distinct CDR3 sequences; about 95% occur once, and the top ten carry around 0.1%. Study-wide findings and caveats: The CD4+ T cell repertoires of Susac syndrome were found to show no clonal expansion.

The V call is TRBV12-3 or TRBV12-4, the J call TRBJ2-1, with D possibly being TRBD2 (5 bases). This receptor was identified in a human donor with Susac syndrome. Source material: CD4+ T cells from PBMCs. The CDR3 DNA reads TGTGCCAGCAGCAAGGATCCGACTATCCACAATGAGCAGTTCTTC. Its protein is CASSKDPTIHNEQFF.